This TCR beta chain was sequenced during a study of graft-versus-host responses after intestinal transplantation. Only in-frame clones appear in the TCRdb table, and some are missing; sequencing was by immunoSEQ multiplex PCR. The profile shows 85,000 to 90,000 clones, roughly four fifths of them singletons. This CDR3 is 16 amino acids long. In the case of this clone: Its antigen is unknown.

The chain uses TRBV21-1 and TRBJ1-3; whether TRBD1, the table's D call, matches the DNA was not checked. TRBV21-1 is assigned pseudogene status. The sample in question was unstimulated CD8+ T cells sorted from spleen or lymph node cells, obtained before intestinal transplant. The receptor was derived from a human donor who received an intestinal transplant. As DNA, the CDR3 is TGTGCCAGCTGGGCAGGGGACGGAAACTCTGGAAACACCATATATTTT. This codes for CASWAGDGNSGNTIYF.